The T cell receptor (beta chain) under discussion was sequenced for a study of blood T cell repertoires in COVID-19. Donors of Cohort 3 who recovered were those that had two negative PCRs, clearance, or symptom resolution. Per the original methods: Amplification of reference gene primers provided the estimated nucleated cell counts. Profiling relied on immunoSEQ multiplex PCR, and the TCRdb table lists in-frame clones only, not all of them. The V and J calls and the clone size are those of that table, but D and trimming were determined from the DNA. The sample comprises around 300,000 clones, 88% of which are singletons, and 3% rests with the top ten. The CDR3 consists of 14 residues. Germline V gene sequence: CDR1 SQVTM, CDR2 ANQGSEA. Trimming removed 0 bases at V and 0 bases at J, with 8 bases between.

The TCR sequence derives from a woman aged 45 to 65 who had recovered from COVID-19. The V call is TRBV29-1, the J call TRBJ1-2, with D hard to call. What was sequenced was PBMCs or T cells enriched from blood (not recorded which). CDR3 nucleotide sequence: TGCAGCGTTGAAGATCAGCTAGCTAACTATGGCTACACCTTC. This encodes CSVEDQLANYGYTF.